Below, 25 T cell receptor beta chains from the same sample are listed, as sequenced in a study of T cell responses to AZD1222 COVID-19 vaccine. This table comes from immunoSEQ multiplex PCR, and its TCRdb copy is limited to in-frame clones, with some not included. There are about 120,000 clones in the sample; roughly 91% occur only once, and about 5% lies in the top ten. The specimen was peripheral blood, collected 28 days after the second AZD1222 dose. These receptors originate from an adult who received the AZD1222 COVID-19 vaccine.

This chain uses TRBV6-5 with TRBJ2-5, with TRBD1 identical over 7 bases. Germline CDR1 MNHEY, CDR2 SVGAGI. The CDR3 loop spans 15 amino acids. Trimming at V came to 0 bases and at J to 2 bases, leaving 3 bases not matched to a gene. In DNA, the CDR3 is TGTGCCAGCAGTTACTCGATGACAGGGCAAGAGACCCAGTACTTC. Amino acids: CASSYSMTGQETQYF.

V usage is TRBV7-2 and J usage is TRBJ1-1; 9 nucleotides line up with TRBD1. The CDR3 is 14 residues long. Unmatched junction bases numbered 5, after V lost 5 bases and J lost 4 bases. In germline, CDR1 is SGHTA, CDR2 FQGNSA. CDR3 nucleotide sequence: TGTGCCAGCAGCAGGGACAGGGTGGGCACTGAAGCTTTCTTT. Its translation is CASSRDRVGTEAFF.

This clone was recorded a few times. The genes are TRBV19 and TRBJ2-7; no clear D gene. CDR3 length equals 13 residues. The germline V and J ends were trimmed by 3 bases and 3 bases, with 9 bases remaining between them. The germline gives CDR1 LNHDA, CDR2 SQIVND (reference sequence). The CDR3 protein is CASSIRPDYEQYF. The CDR3 region has the DNA TGTGCCAGTAGTATTCGTCCGGACTACGAGCAGTACTTC. The full variable domain, rest sourced from reference TRBV19 and TRBJ2-7, is DGGITQSPKYLFRKEGQNVTLSCEQNLNHDAMYWYRQDPGQGLRLIYYSQIVNDFQKGDIAEGYSVSREKKESFPLTVTSAQKNPTAFYLCASSIRPDYEQYFGPGTRLTVT.

The rearrangement uses TRBV6-6 and TRBJ2-3, with D tentatively TRBD1 (6 bases). Germline-derived CDR1 and CDR2 are MNHNY and SVGAGI (reference sequence). V gave up 7 bases and J gave up 2 bases, with 10 bases separating them. This CDR3 region has 13 residues. The DNA of the CDR3 is TGTGCCAGCAAGAGGGGGTCCACAGATACGCAGTATTTT. Protein product: CASKRGSTDTQYF.

This rearrangement joins TRBV5-5 to TRBJ2-3, with D tentatively TRBD2 (5 bases). Per the germline V gene, CDR1 is SGHKS and CDR2 is YYEKEE (reference sequence). There are 14 residues in the CDR3. Trimming pared 4 bases from V and 0 bases from J, leaving 9 bases between. The CDR3 bases are TGTGCCAGCAGCGGAGGTCATAGCACAGATACGCAGTATTTT. Its protein is CASSGGHSTDTQYF. Filled out from reference TRBV5-5 and TRBJ2-3, the complete variable domain reads DAGVTQSPTHLIKTRGQQVTLRCSPISGHKSVSWYQQVLGQGPQFIFQYYEKEERGRGNFPDRFSARQFPNYSSELNVNALLLGDSALYLCASSGGHSTDTQYFGPGTRLTVL.

This sequence joins TRBV18 and TRBJ1-4, with 10 positions matching TRBD1. The CDR3 totals 15 residues. CDR1 is KGHSH and CDR2 is LQKENI in the germline V gene. V gave up 4 bases and J gave up 5 bases; unmatched junction bases: 4. The DNA for the CDR3 is TGTGCCAGCTCACAACTGGGACAGGGGAATGAAAAACTGTTTTTT. Protein: CASSQLGQGNEKLFF. Complete variable domain (other parts from reference TRBV18 and TRBJ1-4): NAGVMQNPRHLVRRRGQEARLRCSPMKGHSHVYWYRQLPEEGLKFMVYLQKENIIDESGMPKERFSAEFPKEGPSILRIQQVVRGDSAAYFCASSQLGQGNEKLFFGSGTQLSVL.

This chain uses TRBV4-1 with TRBJ2-7, with D perhaps TRBD2 (6 bases). CDR3 length equals 14 residues. V lost 0 bases, J lost 9 bases, and 15 bases lay in between. Germline V gives CDR1 MGHRA, CDR2 YSYEKL. CDR3 protein: CASSQDFGVGGQYF. The CDR3, as DNA: TGCGCCAGCAGCCAAGATTTTGGCGTGGGAGGGCAGTACTTC.

V usage is TRBV19 and J usage is TRBJ2-2; perhaps TRBD2 as D (7 bases). The CDR3 is 15 amino acids. Between the trimmed V and J ends, which lost 5 bases and 6 bases, there was a span of 16 bases. CDR1 and CDR2 (germline): LNHDA, SQIVND (reference sequence). DNA for the CDR3: TGTGCCAGTAGTGCCACGGGGGGCGCACCCGGGGAGCTGTTTTTT. It translates to CASSATGGAPGELFF.

About this clone itself: Distinct nucleotide sequences in the sample also encode this CDR3. The chain combines TRBV2 with TRBJ1-2, with D unclear. This CDR3 has 11 residues. Germline CDR1 and CDR2: SNHLY and FYNNEI. Trimming removed 7 bases at V and 4 bases at J, with 7 bases between. The CDR3 DNA follows: TGTGCCAGCAAGGGAACCTATGGCTACACCTTC. Translated: CASKGTYGYTF.

The chain joins TRBV7-8 to TRBJ1-2; tentative D call: TRBD1 (6 bases). The CDR3 length is 16 residues. The germline CDR1 and CDR2 sequences are SGHVS and FQNEAQ. V lost 1 base to trimming and J lost 4 bases, with 16 bases between them. Written as DNA, the CDR3 is TGTGCCAGCAGCTTAGGGGTCAGGGGTACCTCCTATGGCTACACCTTC. The encoded protein is CASSLGVRGTSYGYTF.

The rearrangement uses TRBV19 and TRBJ2-1, with D tentatively TRBD1 or TRBD2 (5 bases each). The germline V gene has CDR1 LNHDA and CDR2 SQIVND (reference sequence). Trimming shortened V by 6 bases and J by 8 bases, and 23 bases separated the two germline ends. The CDR3 consists of 16 residues. This chain's CDR3 is CASSQLGRAQRYEQFF. The CDR3 nucleotides are TGTGCCAGTAGCCAACTGGGACGGGCCCAAAGGTATGAGCAGTTCTTC.

The chain links TRBV4-2 to TRBJ1-1; D not resolved. Germline CDR1 is LGHNA and CDR2 is YNFKEQ. This CDR3 spans 14 amino acids. The ends were cut back, 6 bases at V and 0 bases at J, with 11 bases in the middle. The CDR3 loop is CASSTSGLNTEAFF. CDR3 sequence (DNA): TGTGCCAGCAGTACGAGCGGGTTGAACACTGAAGCTTTCTTT.

The J gene is TRBJ1-1, the V gene TRBV12-3 or TRBV12-4; D might be TRBD1 (5 bases). This CDR3 has 11 residues. The V end lost 6 bases, the J end lost 11 bases, and 13 bases lay between the germline ends. CDR3 sequence (DNA): TGTGCCAGCAGGGGGGGGTATCAGGCTTTCTTT. It yields the protein CASRGGYQAFF.

The chain joins TRBV6-5 to TRBJ1-1; TRBD1 matches at 9 bases. The CDR3 consists of 13 residues. V shed 6 bases, J shed 7 bases, and the junction held 6 bases outside the gene matches. Germline lookup yields CDR1 MNHEY and CDR2 SVGAGI. The CDR3 DNA reads TGTGCCAGCAGGGACAGGGGAGGTCGTGAAGCTTTCTTT. Translating gives CASRDRGGREAFF.

The chain joins TRBV6-5 to TRBJ1-5; D not certain. The CDR3 has 14 residues. Germline lookup yields CDR1 MNHEY and CDR2 SVGAGI. The ends were cut back, 4 bases at V and 4 bases at J, with 11 bases in the middle. The CDR3 nucleotides are TGTGCCAGCAGTTTCGGGAAAGGAAATCAGCCCCAGCATTTT. Its protein product is CASSFGKGNQPQHF.

The gene calls are TRBV27 and TRBJ2-7, with 11 bases lining up with TRBD2. The CDR3 totals 15 residues. Unmatched junction bases numbered 0, after V lost 2 bases and J lost 0 bases. Germline CDR1 is MNHEY and CDR2 is SMNVEV (reference sequence). DNA of the CDR3: TGTGCCAGCAGTTTAGGGACTAGCGGCTCCTACGAGCAGTACTTC. This codes for CASSLGTSGSYEQYF.

The genes are TRBV4-1 and TRBJ1-6; D uncertain. V dropped 0 bases and J dropped 0 bases, with 12 bases sitting between them. CDR1 is MGHRA and CDR2 is YSYEKL in the germline V gene. This CDR3 has 18 residues. The chain's CDR3 is CASSQDRGGSSYNSPLHF. The CDR3 nucleotides read TGCGCCAGCAGCCAAGATCGTGGAGGGAGCTCCTATAATTCACCCCTCCACTTT.

The chain has TRBV7-2 and TRBJ2-7; 7 positions match TRBD1. V gave up 5 bases and J gave up 4 bases; unmatched junction bases: 11. This CDR3 comprises 15 residues. The germline V gene encodes CDR1 SGHTA and CDR2 FQGNSA. The CDR3 sequence is CASSGRQGLRYEQYF. The CDR3 coding sequence is TGTGCCAGCAGCGGAAGACAGGGTCTCAGGTACGAGCAGTACTTC.

This chain joins TRBV5-1 and TRBJ2-7; D is ambiguous. The CDR3 spans 14 residues. Germline loops: CDR1 SGHRS, CDR2 YFSETQ. V dropped 0 bases and J dropped 0 bases, with 7 bases sitting between them. CDR3 in amino acids: CASSLVGSSYEQYF. Here the CDR3 DNA reads TGCGCCAGCAGCTTGGTCGGCAGCTCCTACGAGCAGTACTTC.

This clone was detected once. The chain is built from TRBV18 and TRBJ1-5, with 7 bases lining up with TRBD1. With 4 bases clipped from V and 5 bases from J, the junction kept 2 bases outside the gene matches. This CDR3 has 13 residues. CDR1 and CDR2 (germline): KGHSH, LQKENI. CDR3 DNA sequence: TGTGCCAGCTCACTCGGGACAGATCAGCCCCAGCATTTT. This gives the protein CASSLGTDQPQHF.

This rearrangement joins TRBV4-3 to TRBJ1-2; TRBD1 agrees at 7 bases. The trim removed 0 bases at V and 3 bases at J, leaving 4 bases unmatched. Looked up from germline, CDR1 is LGHNA and CDR2 is YSLEER. CDR3 length equals 15 residues. The CDR3 bases are TGCGCCAGCAGCCAAGACCCAGGGGGTGACTATGGCTACACCTTC. It is translated as CASSQDPGGDYGYTF.

The chain has TRBV6-5 and TRBJ2-7; 9 bases agree with TRBD1. Germline V gene sequence: CDR1 MNHEY, CDR2 SVGAGI. The CDR3 is 15 amino acids. J gave up 7 bases and V 6 bases, and 13 bases lay outside the gene matches. For the CDR3, the DNA is TGTGCCAGCAGACCATCGGGACAGGGTTTGAGAGAGCAGTACTTC. This sequence encodes CASRPSGQGLREQYF.

This clone was seen only once. This chain uses TRBV5-6 with TRBJ2-4; 7 bases agree with TRBD1. Germline values: CDR1 SGHDT, CDR2 YYEEEE. The CDR3 sequence is 14 residues long. With 4 bases clipped from V and 9 bases from J, the junction kept 10 bases outside the gene matches. The CDR3 sequence: CASSLTGVRGIQYF. The CDR3 region has the DNA TGTGCCAGCAGCCTAACAGGGGTCCGAGGCATTCAGTACTTC.

In regard to this clone: One end of the junction fails to match germline, which may point to a read error. Within the sample, other DNA sequences also encode this same CDR3. This chain links TRBV6-5 with TRBJ1-1; 9 bases agree with TRBD1. CDR3 length equals 13 residues. Germline CDR1 and CDR2: MNHEY and SVGAGI. The DNA for the CDR3 is TGTGCCAGCAGCCGACAGGGGGACACTGAGGCTTTCTTT. Translated: CASSRQGDTEAFF.

As DNA, the CDR3 is TGTGCCAGCAGTTTTTTGGGACAGCGGCTTAACACTGAAGCTTTCTTT. It codes for CASSFLGQRLNTEAFF. The chain has TRBV28 and TRBJ1-1; 7 bases are a match to TRBD1. The germline gives CDR1 MDHEN, CDR2 SYDVKM. The J segment lost 2 bases and the V segment lost 3 bases, leaving 9 bases of the junction unmatched. The CDR3 has 16 amino acids.